A selection of T cell receptor beta chains follows, all from one sample in a study of OX40 agonist ivuxolimab in advanced cancers. Produced via immunoSEQ multiplex PCR; TCRdb's table is partial and in-frame only. This table has tens of thousands of clones, less than 95% appearing once. Sequencing was performed on CD4+ or CD8+ T cells sorted from blood, taken in a trial of the OX40 agonist ivuxolimab. These receptors were obtained from an adult with an advanced solid tumor such as melanoma, head and neck, liver or kidney cancer. Each CDR3 is given with its conserved first and last residue. The order of the fields is V gene, J gene, clone size, D gene, CDR3 protein, CDR3 DNA. The D gene is left open where the match is weak. Only some rows state a clone size, as once, few, many or a class for expanded clones.

TRBV5-6	TRBJ2-7	-	TRBD1	CASSLGDRGPISEQYF	TGTGCCAGCAGCTTGGGGGACAGGGGGCCCATCTCCGAGCAGTACTTC
TRBV5-8	TRBJ2-7	-	-	CASSLTLEQYF	TGTGCCAGCAGCTTGACTCTCGAGCAGTACTTC
TRBV11-2	TRBJ2-7	-	-	CASSYSERDEQYF	TGTGCCAGCAGCTATAGTGAGAGGGACGAGCAGTACTTC
TRBV9	TRBJ2-2	-	-	CASSVGVGWELFF	TGTGCCAGCAGCGTAGGGGTGGGCTGGGAGCTGTTTTTT
TRBV19	TRBJ1-1	-	-	CASSISWNTEAFF	TGTGCCAGTAGTATATCGTGGAACACTGAAGCTTTCTTT
TRBV6-5	TRBJ2-7	-	-	CASSFGQGYSYEQYF	TGTGCCAGCAGTTTCGGGCAGGGTTATTCCTACGAGCAGTACTTC
TRBV19	TRBJ2-3	-	-	CASSIVSSDTQYF	TGTGCCAGTAGTATAGTTAGTTCAGATACGCAGTATTTT
TRBV4-3	TRBJ1-2	-	-	CASSQDWGTYGYTF	TGCGCCAGCAGCCAAGATTGGGGGACCTATGGCTACACCTTC
TRBV19	TRBJ1-1	once	-	CASSIPGGPTTEAFF	TGTGCCAGTAGTATCCCCGGGGGGCCAACCACTGAAGCTTTCTTT
TRBV14	TRBJ1-1	few	-	CASSQGSSAFF	TGTGCCAGCAGCCAAGGCTCCTCGGCTTTCTTT
TRBV29-1	TRBJ1-1	-	-	CSVGTGIAFF	TGCAGCGTGGGGACGGGGATAGCTTTCTTT
TRBV6-5	TRBJ2-2	-	-	CASSYSTGDYTGELFF	TGTGCCAGCAGTTACTCCACAGGGGACTACACCGGGGAGCTGTTTTTT
TRBV28	TRBJ2-7	-	TRBD2	CASQGWAGGPGEQYF	TGTGCCAGCCAGGGATGGGCGGGAGGGCCAGGGGAGCAGTACTTC
TRBV18	TRBJ1-1	-	-	CASSPFGDTFSNTEAFF	TGTGCCAGCTCACCATTCGGGGACACCTTTTCGAACACTGAAGCTTTCTTT
TRBV11-3	TRBJ2-1	once	-	CASSLDPGNEQFF	TGTGCCAGCAGCTTAGATCCGGGGAACGAGCAGTTCTTC
TRBV7-2	TRBJ2-1	-	TRBD2	CASSLTSGGNNEQFF	TGTGCCAGCAGCCTTACTAGCGGGGGAAACAATGAGCAGTTCTTC
TRBV27	TRBJ1-2	once	TRBD1	CASSQTGAFYGYTF	TGTGCCAGCAGCCAGACAGGGGCCTTCTATGGCTACACCTTC
TRBV6-1	TRBJ2-7	-	-	CASSEVPQFLPYEQYF	TGTGCCAGCAGTGAAGTCCCACAGTTTCTTCCCTACGAGCAGTACTTC
TRBV7-9	TRBJ2-1	-	TRBD1	CASSLPRGQGRREQFF	TGTGCCAGCAGCTTGCCTCGGGGACAGGGAAGGCGAGAACAGTTCTTC
TRBV11-2	TRBJ2-3	few	-	CASSLGVATTDTQYF	TGTGCCAGCAGCTTAGGCGTCGCTACCACAGATACGCAGTATTTT
TRBV9	TRBJ1-1	-	-	CASSRRGGSNTEAFF	TGTGCCAGCAGCCGCCGGGGGGGTTCGAACACTGAAGCTTTCTTT
TRBV7-2	TRBJ2-7	-	-	CASSLLPGTYEQYF	TGTGCCAGCAGCTTATTGCCAGGAACCTACGAGCAGTACTTC
TRBV27	TRBJ2-7	-	-	CASSLYKSSYEQYF	TGTGCCAGCAGTTTGTACAAGAGCTCCTACGAGCAGTACTTC
TRBV19	TRBJ2-7	-	TRBD1	CASSIAFRGHNEQYF	TGTGCCAGTAGTATAGCTTTCAGGGGGCACAACGAGCAGTACTTC
TRBV7-9	TRBJ2-3	-	-	CASSLGQSSTDTQYF	TGTGCCAGCAGCTTAGGACAGAGTAGCACAGATACGCAGTATTTT
TRBV4-3	TRBJ1-2	-	-	CASSQEGGANGYTF	TGCGCCAGCAGCCAAGAGGGAGGGGCGAATGGCTACACCTTC
TRBV6-5	TRBJ1-1	-	TRBD1	CASRPGGANTEAFF	TGTGCCAGCAGGCCAGGGGGCGCGAACACTGAAGCTTTCTTT
TRBV11-2	TRBJ2-3	-	-	CASSFRGRSTDTQYF	TGTGCCAGCAGCTTTCGGGGGCGGAGCACAGATACGCAGTATTTT
TRBV19	TRBJ1-1	-	TRBD1	CASTTTGSNTEAFF	TGTGCCAGTACCACGACAGGGTCTAACACTGAAGCTTTCTTT
TRBV27	TRBJ1-2	-	TRBD1	CASSVTGGAVYGYTF	TGTGCCAGCAGTGTGACAGGGGGAGCGGTCTATGGCTACACCTTC
TRBV7-9	TRBJ2-1	-	TRBD1	CASSLTGGEGNEQFF	TGTGCCAGCAGCTTGACAGGGGGGGAAGGCAATGAGCAGTTCTTC
TRBV19	TRBJ1-2	-	-	CASSLSRDSNYGYTF	TGTGCCAGTAGTCTCTCCAGGGATAGTAACTATGGCTACACCTTC
TRBV5-4	TRBJ2-1	-	-	CASSFPPVGGNEQFF	TGTGCCAGCAGCTTCCCCCCTGTGGGGGGCAATGAGCAGTTCTTC
TRBV6-5	TRBJ2-1	-	TRBD2	CASSYGGRLSYNEQFF	TGTGCCAGCAGTTACGGCGGGAGGCTCTCCTACAATGAGCAGTTCTTC
TRBV4-2	TRBJ2-3	-	TRBD2	CASSLPPAGLGGGTDTQYF	TGTGCCAGCAGCCTTCCCCCAGCGGGGTTGGGTGGTGGCACAGATACGCAGTATTTT
TRBV15	TRBJ2-2	-	TRBD2	CATRPGLADTGELFF	TGTGCCACCAGACCGGGACTAGCCGACACCGGGGAGCTGTTTTTT
TRBV19	TRBJ1-3	-	-	CASSSGTSGNTIYF	TGTGCCAGTAGTAGCGGGACATCCGGAAACACCATATATTTT
TRBV4-1	TRBJ2-5	-	TRBD1	CASSQERGTGDLETQYF	TGCGCCAGCAGCCAAGAGAGGGGGACAGGGGATCTAGAGACCCAGTACTTC
TRBV5-6	TRBJ2-1	-	TRBD2	CASSFGTSGEQFF	TGTGCCAGCAGCTTCGGGACTAGCGGGGAGCAGTTCTTC
TRBV11-3	TRBJ2-7	-	-	CASSLDLGYEQYF	TGTGCCAGCAGCTTAGATTTGGGGTACGAGCAGTACTTC
TRBV28	TRBJ1-4	once	-	CASRFLLGSSNEKLFF	TGTGCCAGCAGATTCTTACTAGGGAGCTCAAATGAAAAACTGTTTTTT
TRBV5-4	TRBJ2-7	once	TRBD1	CASSSKGGANHEQYF	TGTGCCAGCAGCTCAAAAGGGGGCGCAAACCACGAGCAGTACTTC
TRBV6-1	TRBJ2-7	-	-	CASSPDFPYEQYF	TGTGCCAGCAGTCCCGATTTCCCCTACGAGCAGTACTTC
TRBV2	TRBJ1-1	once	-	CASGGGPEGTEAFF	TGTGCCAGCGGGGGAGGGCCCGAGGGAACTGAAGCTTTCTTT
TRBV4-3	TRBJ1-1	-	-	CASSQLVSTGTMNTEAFF	TGCGCCAGCAGCCAACTTGTAAGTACCGGGACAATGAACACTGAAGCTTTCTTT
TRBV28	TRBJ2-7	-	-	CASTYRGSYEQYF	TGTGCCAGCACATATCGAGGTTCCTACGAGCAGTACTTC
TRBV4-3	TRBJ2-1	-	-	CASSQDPSPMGSSYNEQFF	TGCGCCAGCAGCCAAGACCCCTCCCCGATGGGGAGCTCCTACAATGAGCAGTTCTTC
TRBV5-6	TRBJ1-1	-	-	CASSFTPLGNTEAFF	TGTGCCAGCAGCTTCACTCCCCTGGGGAACACTGAAGCTTTCTTT
TRBV25-1	TRBJ1-5	-	TRBD1	CASSEWDRAGNQPQHF	TGTGCCAGCAGTGAATGGGACAGGGCGGGCAATCAGCCCCAGCATTTT
TRBV9	TRBJ1-2	-	TRBD1	CASSVTGEVDGYTF	TGTGCCAGCAGCGTGACAGGGGAGGTTGATGGCTACACCTTC
TRBV21-1	TRBJ1-1	-	-	CASSLTPDAGNTEAFF	TGTGCCAGCAGTCTGACACCCGACGCGGGAAACACTGAAGCTTTCTTT
TRBV7-9	TRBJ2-7	-	TRBD1	CASSSQQGASYEQYF	TGTGCCAGCAGCTCACAACAGGGGGCGTCCTACGAGCAGTACTTC